The 32 T cell receptor beta chains in this list originate from one sample, sequenced in a study of blood T cell repertoires in COVID-19. Data came from immunoSEQ multiplex PCR; TCRdb stores just in-frame clones and leaves some out. Of roughly 100,000 clones listed, around 90% are singletons. Material: peripheral blood. These receptors were obtained from a man over 45 in a cohort sampled during active COVID-19.

This chain connects TRBV5-1 to TRBJ2-5, with 7 bases matching TRBD2. CDR3 size: 15 residues. The ends lost 3 bases at V and 0 bases at J; junction bases unmatched: 5. Germline V lookup: CDR1 SGHRS, CDR2 YFSETQ. The CDR3 loop is CASSSLGGYQETQYF. CDR3 nucleotide sequence: TGCGCCAGCAGCTCCTTGGGGGGGTACCAAGAGACCCAGTACTTC.

The rearrangement joins TRBV6-1 to TRBJ1-2; 7 bases fit TRBD1. V lost 2 bases, J lost 4 bases, and 4 bases stayed unmatched. The germline CDR1 and CDR2 sequences are MNHNS and SASEGT. The CDR3 is 14 residues long. CDR3 DNA: TGTGCCAGCAGTGAATTTCGGACAGGCTATGGCTACACCTTC. This translates into CASSEFRTGYGYTF.

The chain couples TRBV10-3 to TRBJ1-1, with 7 bases fitting TRBD1. The CDR3 consists of 16 residues. The germline V gene has CDR1 ENHRY and CDR2 SYGVKD. The ends lost 4 bases at V and 0 bases at J; junction bases unmatched: 8. DNA of the CDR3: TGTGCCATCAGTGGGGGGACAGCACCCCTGAACACTGAAGCTTTCTTT. It translates to CAISGGTAPLNTEAFF.

CDR3 in amino acids: CASSWTGVSNEKLFF. The CDR3 DNA reads TGCGCCAGCAGTTGGACAGGGGTTAGTAATGAAAAACTGTTTTTT. V gene TRBV5-1 combines with J gene TRBJ1-4, with TRBD1 matching 9 bases. This CDR3 has 15 residues. Germline trimming cut 5 bases from V and 4 bases from J; bases unmatched to any gene: 6. CDR1 is SGHRS and CDR2 is YFSETQ in the germline V gene.

V is TRBV5-1 and J is TRBJ2-1; 7 bases map to TRBD1. V lost 4 bases, J lost 5 bases, and 9 bases stayed unmatched. This CDR3 is built from 15 residues. Germline V lookup: CDR1 SGHRS, CDR2 YFSETQ. CDR3: CASSPGLDRDNEQFF. For the CDR3, the DNA is TGCGCCAGCAGCCCGGGGCTTGACAGGGACAATGAGCAGTTCTTC.

The V and J genes are TRBV7-6 and TRBJ1-2, with 7 positions matching TRBD1. The CDR3 is 15 amino acids. CDR1 is SGHVS and CDR2 is FNYEAQ in the germline V gene. J gave up 4 bases and V 1 base, and 6 bases lay outside the gene matches. Here the CDR3 DNA reads TGTGCCAGCAGCTTAGAAGGGGGCGTGGGCTATGGCTACACCTTC. It is translated as CASSLEGGVGYGYTF.

The genes are TRBV6-5 and TRBJ2-7; possible D gene TRBD2, 5 bases. Trimming removed 0 bases at V and 2 bases at J, with 11 bases between. The germline CDR1 and CDR2 sequences are MNHEY and SVGAGI. This CDR3 contains 15 residues. The CDR3 spells CASSYSGSRTYEQYF. As DNA, the CDR3 is TGTGCCAGCAGTTACTCGGGGAGCAGAACCTACGAGCAGTACTTC.

The CDR3 DNA reads TGCGCCAGCAGCTTGTCGGGGACAGGGCAAGAGACCCAGTACTTC. This sequence encodes CASSLSGTGQETQYF. J is TRBJ2-5 and V is TRBV5-1, with TRBD1 matching over 9 bases. Trimming removed 1 base from V and 2 bases from J; junction bases left unmatched: 3. This CDR3 is 15 amino acids long. CDR1 and CDR2 (germline): SGHRS, YFSETQ.

This chain connects TRBV6-5 to TRBJ1-6, with D possibly matching TRBD1 (5 bases). CDR3 length: 12 amino acids. The germline V gene has CDR1 MNHEY and CDR2 SVGAGI. V was cut by 8 bases and J by 7 bases, with 9 bases left in between. The CDR3, as DNA: TGTGCCAGCGGAGACAGAAATTCACCCCTCCACTTT. It translates to CASGDRNSPLHF.

The genes are TRBV7-3 and TRBJ2-7; D might be TRBD1 (5 bases). The CDR3 has 15 residues. The germline V gene encodes CDR1 SGHTA and CDR2 FQGTGA. V was trimmed by 3 bases and J by 2 bases, leaving 14 bases between them. CDR3: CASSFRALSPYEQYF. Here the CDR3 DNA reads TGTGCCAGCAGCTTCAGGGCTTTATCGCCCTACGAGCAGTACTTC.

This chain links TRBV18 with TRBJ1-2; 8 nucleotides line up with TRBD1. Germline V CDR1 and CDR2: KGHSH, LQKENI. The CDR3 extends over 15 amino acids. Germline trimming cut 3 bases from V and 7 bases from J; bases unmatched to any gene: 10. DNA for the CDR3: TGTGCCAGCTCACCCGGACAGGGAGCGGAGTTTGGCTACACCTTC. Its protein is CASSPGQGAEFGYTF.

This clone is a singleton in its sample. The genes are TRBV27 and TRBJ2-7; 12 nucleotides agree with TRBD1. There are 14 residues in the CDR3. V shed 5 bases, J shed 12 bases, and the junction held 11 bases outside the gene matches. CDR1 MNHEY and CDR2 SMNVEV come from the germline V gene (reference sequence). DNA for the CDR3: TGTGCCAGCAGTCCAATCCGGGACAGGGGGCCGTTGTACGTC. It codes for CASSPIRDRGPLYV.

The chain combines TRBV12-5 with TRBJ2-3, with D unresolved. The CDR3 length is 12 residues. V was clipped by 7 bases and J by 2 bases, with 7 bases between them. The germline V gene has CDR1 LGHNT and CDR2 FRNRAP. CDR3 region: CASAPTTDTQYF. CDR3 nucleotide sequence: TGTGCTAGTGCCCCTACCACAGATACGCAGTATTTT.

V gene TRBV11-2 combines with J gene TRBJ1-3; a possible D gene is TRBD1 (6 bases). CDR1 and CDR2 (germline): SGHAT, FQNNGV. Trimming removed 3 bases at V and 3 bases at J, with 12 bases between. CDR3 size: 15 residues. CDR3 sequence: CASSFQGQGGNTIYF. The CDR3 region has the DNA TGTGCCAGCAGCTTTCAGGGGCAGGGTGGAAACACCATATATTTT.

V and J are TRBV9 and TRBJ1-6; no definite D call. This CDR3 has 14 residues. Trimming took off 1 base at V and 6 bases at J, with 8 bases between the two ends. Germline V gene sequence: CDR1 SGDLS, CDR2 YYNGEE. The CDR3 region has the DNA TGTGCCAGCAGCGTAATTGGCATTAATTCACCCCTCCACTTT. Translation gives CASSVIGINSPLHF. The whole variable domain, filled in from reference TRBV9 and TRBJ1-6, reads DSGVTQTPKHLITATGQRVTLRCSPRSGDLSVYWYQQSLDQGLQFLIQYYNGEERAKGNILERFSAQQFPDLHSELNLSSLELGDSALYFCASSVIGINSPLHFGNGTRLTVT.

This chain connects TRBV28 to TRBJ2-1, with D unresolved. The CDR3 is 16 residues long. V lost 4 bases and J 9 bases, leaving 22 bases between the germline ends. Germline-derived CDR1 and CDR2 are MDHEN and SYDVKM. CDR3 loop: CASSSRTGLGLTEQFF. The CDR3 coding sequence is TGTGCCAGCAGTTCCCGAACCGGCCTTGGGCTGACTGAGCAGTTCTTC.

The V call is TRBV19, the J call TRBJ2-6, with 8 bases fitting TRBD1. There are 15 residues in the CDR3. Trimming at V came to 4 bases and at J to 2 bases, leaving 1 base not matched to a gene. From germline, CDR1 is LNHDA and CDR2 SQIVND (reference sequence). The CDR3 DNA reads as TGTGCCAGTAGTAGGGGACAGGCTGGGGCCAACGTCCTGACTTTC. This gives the protein CASSRGQAGANVLTF.

This sequence joins TRBV5-4 and TRBJ2-3; tentative D call: TRBD2 (6 bases). CDR1 is SGHNT and CDR2 is YYREEE in the germline V gene (reference sequence). V lost 3 bases to trimming and J lost 5 bases, with 13 bases between them. The length of the CDR3 is 14 residues. In nucleotides, the CDR3 is TGTGCCAGCAGCTCGCGCGGGGCGGGAGATACGCAGTATTTT. Protein sequence: CASSSRGAGDTQYF.

This chain connects TRBV3-1 (or the pseudogene TRBV3-2) to TRBJ2-2, with D perhaps matching TRBD2 (6 bases). V lost 7 bases, J lost 2 bases, and 17 bases lay in between. Germline V gene sequence: CDR1 LGHDT, CDR2 YNNKEL (reference sequence). This CDR3 contains 16 residues. CDR3 residues: CASMLLGSGNTGELFF. Written as DNA, the CDR3 is TGTGCCAGCATGCTGTTAGGTAGCGGAAACACCGGGGAGCTGTTTTTT.

This chain connects TRBV6-5 to TRBJ2-3, with D perhaps TRBD2 (5 bases). From germline, CDR1 is MNHEY and CDR2 SVGAGI. Trimming took off 4 bases at V and 1 base at J, with 9 bases between the two ends. The CDR3 length is 14 residues. The CDR3 sequence is CASSWGSGTDTQYF. CDR3 DNA: TGTGCCAGCAGTTGGGGTAGCGGCACAGATACGCAGTATTTT.

This chain joins TRBV5-5 and TRBJ1-1; tentative D call: TRBD1 (6 bases). In germline, CDR1 is SGHKS, CDR2 YYEKEE (reference sequence). With 1 base removed from V and 5 bases from J, the gap between germline ends came to 15 bases. This CDR3 has 15 residues. CDR3 region: CASSLTPGGWTEAFF. CDR3 bases: TGTGCCAGCAGCTTGACTCCGGGGGGCTGGACTGAAGCTTTCTTT.

The chain links TRBV2 to TRBJ1-2; TRBD1 matches 10 bases. CDR3 length: 15 residues. Germline values: CDR1 SNHLY, CDR2 FYNNEI. V lost 8 bases and J lost 8; bases outside the gene matches: 14. CDR3 coding DNA: TGTGCCAGCTCAGAGGTCCGGGACAGGGGACGAGGCTACACCTTC. Amino acid sequence: CASSEVRDRGRGYTF.

This clone was picked up a small number of times. J is TRBJ2-7 and V is TRBV27; D is possibly TRBD2 (5 bases). Per germline, CDR1 MNHEY and CDR2 SMNVEV (reference sequence). This CDR3 spans 13 amino acids. Trimming shortened V by 2 bases and J by 5 bases, and 10 bases separated the two germline ends. CDR3 nucleotide sequence: TGTGCCAGCAGTTTACGGGGATTCGACGAGCAGTACTTC. Translation: CASSLRGFDEQYF.

V and J are TRBV6-4 and TRBJ1-4, with 8 bases aligning to TRBD1. The CDR3 contains 18 residues. Trimming at V came to 5 bases and at J to 7 bases, leaving 18 bases not matched to a gene. Germline CDR1 is MRHNA and CDR2 is SNTAGT. This CDR3 reads CASSSPIKPQGGCEKLFF. The CDR3 DNA sequence: TGTGCCAGCAGTAGTCCAATAAAACCACAGGGGGGGTGTGAAAAACTGTTTTTT.

The genes are TRBV4-3 and TRBJ2-2; 9 nucleotides match TRBD2. V lost 1 base, J lost 6 bases, and 6 bases stayed unmatched. This CDR3 has 16 residues. The germline CDR1 and CDR2 sequences are LGHNA and YSLEER. The CDR3 DNA is TGCGCCAGCAGCCAAGGTAGCGGGGGCCTTGCCGGGGAGCTGTTTTTT. Translation: CASSQGSGGLAGELFF.

This chain links TRBV9 with TRBJ2-7; no reliable D call. Germline CDR1 SGDLS, CDR2 YYNGEE. Trimming cost V 3 bases and J 3 bases, with 7 bases left between them. The CDR3 contains 12 residues. In nucleotides, the CDR3 is TGTGCCAGCAGCGGCCAGGACTACGAGCAGTACTTC. Protein: CASSGQDYEQYF.

The chain is built from TRBV5-6 and TRBJ2-7; 9 bases agree with TRBD1. Germline V CDR1 and CDR2: SGHDT, YYEEEE. After removal of 3 bases from V and 3 bases from J, the junction contained 1 base not matched to a gene. This CDR3 comprises 13 residues. The CDR3 DNA follows: TGTGCCAGCAGCTGGGGACAGGGCTACGAGCAGTACGTC. This translates into CASSWGQGYEQYV.

J is TRBJ1-1 and V is TRBV6-5; a weak D match, TRBD1 (6 bases). Germline CDR1 reads MNHEY; CDR2 reads SVGAGI. Trimming cost V 0 bases and J 1 base, with 9 bases left between them. This CDR3 is built from 15 residues. CDR3 DNA: TGTGCCAGCAGTTACTCCGGGACAAGGAACACTGAAGCTTTCTTT. As protein: CASSYSGTRNTEAFF.

J is TRBJ2-2 and V is TRBV11-2; D is perhaps TRBD1 (6 bases). In germline, CDR1 is SGHAT, CDR2 FQNNGV. This CDR3 contains 14 residues. V gave up 4 bases and J gave up 4 bases, with 10 bases separating them. Here the CDR3 DNA reads TGTGCCAGCAGCTCAACAGGGACCACCGGGGAGCTGTTTTTT. Protein product: CASSSTGTTGELFF.

The rearrangement joins TRBV7-2 to TRBJ2-2; 7 bases are shared with TRBD2. Germline CDR1 reads SGHTA; CDR2 reads FQGNSA. Trimming removed 2 bases from V and 4 bases from J; junction bases left unmatched: 4. The CDR3 runs to 15 residues. The CDR3 nucleotides are TGTGCCAGCAGCTTATTGGGGGGGAGCACCGGGGAGCTGTTTTTT. Translated: CASSLLGGSTGELFF.

The genes are TRBV11-3 and TRBJ1-2; 9 nucleotides agree with TRBD1. Germline CDR1 SGHNT, CDR2 YENEEA. This CDR3 region has 13 residues. Trimming cost V 5 bases and J 8 bases; bases outside gene matches: 6. The CDR3 nucleotides are TGTGCCAGCAGCACCCGGGACAGGGTAGGCTACACCTTC. It codes for CASSTRDRVGYTF.

This clone was counted a single time. This sequence joins TRBV28 and TRBJ2-1; 7 bases align to TRBD2. The CDR3 totals 14 residues. V was clipped by 4 bases and J by 3 bases; unmatched bases: 3. Germline V gene data show CDR1 as MDHEN and CDR2 as SYDVKM. The CDR3 here is CASSSGTIYNEQFF. The DNA for the CDR3 is TGTGCCAGCAGTTCTGGGACTATCTACAATGAGCAGTTCTTC.